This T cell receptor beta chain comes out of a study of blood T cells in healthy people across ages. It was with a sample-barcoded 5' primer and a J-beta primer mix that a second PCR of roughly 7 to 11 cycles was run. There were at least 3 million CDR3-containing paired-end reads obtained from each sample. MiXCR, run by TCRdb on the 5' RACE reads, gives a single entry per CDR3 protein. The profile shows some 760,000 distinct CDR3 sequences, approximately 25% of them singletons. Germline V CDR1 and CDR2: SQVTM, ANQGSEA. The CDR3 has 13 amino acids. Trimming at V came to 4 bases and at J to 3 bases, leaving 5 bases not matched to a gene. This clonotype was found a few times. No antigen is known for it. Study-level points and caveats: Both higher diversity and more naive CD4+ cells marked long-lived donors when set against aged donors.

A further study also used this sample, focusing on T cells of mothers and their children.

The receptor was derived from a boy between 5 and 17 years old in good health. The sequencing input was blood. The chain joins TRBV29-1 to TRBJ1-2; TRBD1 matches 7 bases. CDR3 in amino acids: CSVGQGGDYGYTF. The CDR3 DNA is TGCAGCGTTGGACAGGGAGGTGACTATGGCTACACCTTC. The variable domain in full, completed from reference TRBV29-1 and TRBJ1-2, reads SAVISQKPSRDICQRGTSLTIQCQVDSQVTMMFWYRQQPGQSLTLIATANQGSEATYESGFVIDKFPISRPNLTFSTLTVSNMSPEDSSIYLCSVGQGGDYGYTFGSGTRLTVV.